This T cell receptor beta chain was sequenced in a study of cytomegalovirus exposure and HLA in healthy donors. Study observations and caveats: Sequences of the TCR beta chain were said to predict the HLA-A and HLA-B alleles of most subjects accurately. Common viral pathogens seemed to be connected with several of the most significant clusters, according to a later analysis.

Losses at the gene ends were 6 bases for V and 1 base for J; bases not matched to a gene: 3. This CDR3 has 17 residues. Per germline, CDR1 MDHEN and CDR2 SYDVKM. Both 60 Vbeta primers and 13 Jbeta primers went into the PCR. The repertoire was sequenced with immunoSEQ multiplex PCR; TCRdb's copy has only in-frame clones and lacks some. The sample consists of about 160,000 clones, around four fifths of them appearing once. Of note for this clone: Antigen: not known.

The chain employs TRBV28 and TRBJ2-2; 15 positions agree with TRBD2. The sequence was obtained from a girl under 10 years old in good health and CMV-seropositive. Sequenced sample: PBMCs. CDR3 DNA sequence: TGTGCCAGCAGGCCGGGACTAGCGGGAGGGAACACCGGGGAGCTGTTTTTT. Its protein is CASRPGLAGGNTGELFF. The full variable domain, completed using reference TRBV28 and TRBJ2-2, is DVKVTQSSRYLVKRTGEKVFLECVQDMDHENMFWYRQDPGLGLRLIYFSYDVKMKEKGDIPEGYSVSREKKERFSLILESASTNQTSMYLCASRPGLAGGNTGELFFGEGSRLTVL.